Each of the 14 T cell receptor beta chains below was sequenced from the same sample in a study of OX40 agonist ivuxolimab in advanced cancers. Produced via immunoSEQ multiplex PCR; TCRdb's table is partial and in-frame only. The sample gives approximately 86,000 clones, about 82% of which show up once; approximately 6.5% is in the top ten. Sequenced here: CD4+ or CD8+ T cells sorted from blood, sampled in a trial of the OX40 agonist ivuxolimab. Receptor source: an adult with an advanced solid tumor such as melanoma, head and neck, liver or kidney cancer.

J is TRBJ1-1 and V is TRBV5-4; TRBD1 is a possible D gene (5 bases). Deletions cut 3 bases from V and 1 base from J, with 13 bases between. This CDR3 is 15 amino acids long. Per the germline V gene, CDR1 is SGHNT and CDR2 is YYREEE (reference sequence). The CDR3 DNA follows: TGTGCCAGCAGCTCGGTTCGCCAGGGGAACACTGAAGCTTTCTTT. The encoded protein is CASSSVRQGNTEAFF.

This clone appeared once. This chain links TRBV9 with TRBJ2-7; no clear D gene. Germline values: CDR1 SGDLS, CDR2 YYNGEE. With 0 bases removed from V and 6 bases from J, the gap between germline ends came to 13 bases. The CDR3 extends over 14 amino acids. The CDR3 is CASSVVPGNSEQYF. Here the CDR3 DNA reads TGTGCCAGCAGCGTAGTACCCGGAAACAGCGAGCAGTACTTC.

This rearrangement joins TRBV19 to TRBJ2-2, with D unresolved. Germline V lookup: CDR1 LNHDA, CDR2 SQIVND (reference sequence). V was cut by 6 bases and J by 5 bases, with 7 bases left in between. The CDR3 consists of 12 residues. The CDR3 here is CASRVLTGELFF. CDR3 in DNA: TGTGCCAGTAGGGTCCTGACCGGGGAGCTGTTTTTT.

CDR3 amino acids: CSVTRTSGREQFF. Written as DNA, the CDR3 is TGCAGCGTTACCCGGACTAGCGGGAGGGAGCAGTTCTTC. V gene TRBV29-1 combines with J gene TRBJ2-1; 14 bases fit TRBD2. The CDR3 is made up of 13 amino acids. The germline gives CDR1 SQVTM, CDR2 ANQGSEA. J lost 10 bases, V lost 5 bases, and 4 bases had no gene match.

This clone has just one count. The chain employs TRBV18 and TRBJ1-4; no reliable D call. CDR1 and CDR2 from the germline V gene are KGHSH and LQKENI. This CDR3 has 12 amino acids. Trimming took 3 bases from V and 5 from J, leaving 4 bases between them. The CDR3 coding sequence is TGTGCCAGCTCACCGTCCAATGAAAAACTGTTTTTT. It specifies CASSPSNEKLFF.

The chain links TRBV6-6 to TRBJ1-1; D remains ambiguous. Germline CDR1 reads MNHNY; CDR2 reads SVGAGI (reference sequence). The CDR3 covers 13 residues. The V gene lost 0 bases and the J gene lost 6 bases, with 8 bases spanning the gap. For the CDR3, the DNA is TGTGCCAGCAGTTACTCGGGGTACCCTGAAGCTTTCTTT. It encodes CASSYSGYPEAFF.

This chain uses TRBV19 with TRBJ2-1, with 10 nucleotides matching TRBD2. The CDR3 totals 14 residues. Per the germline V gene, CDR1 is LNHDA and CDR2 is SQIVND (reference sequence). V shed 7 bases and J 4 bases; nucleotides not matched to a gene: 4. The CDR3 region is CASKERGGYNEQFF. The CDR3 nucleotides read TGTGCCAGTAAAGAGCGGGGGGGATACAATGAGCAGTTCTTC.

This clone was picked up one time. The chain recombines TRBV7-2 with TRBJ1-5; D is unclear. Looked up from germline, CDR1 is SGHTA and CDR2 is FQGNSA. The ends were cut back, 0 bases at V and 1 base at J, with 10 bases in the middle. The CDR3 consists of 16 residues. The CDR3 bases are TGTGCCAGCAGCTTAGCGACGGGCGGAAGCAATCAGCCCCAGCATTTT. It translates to CASSLATGGSNQPQHF.

The chain uses TRBV7-6 and TRBJ2-1; 8 bases agree with TRBD2. CDR1 and CDR2 (germline): SGHVS, FNYEAQ. The V gene end was trimmed by 5 bases and the J gene end by 7 bases; junction bases not matched to a gene: 10. CDR3 length equals 15 residues. The CDR3 reads CASSQDGLAGNEQFF. The CDR3 nucleotides read TGTGCCAGCAGCCAGGATGGACTAGCAGGGAATGAGCAGTTCTTC. The full variable domain, its missing parts supplied by reference TRBV7-6 and TRBJ2-1, is GAGVSQSPRYKVTKRGQDVALRCDPISGHVSLYWYRQALGQGPEFLTYFNYEAQQDKSGLPNDRFSAERPEGSISTLTIQRTEQRDSAMYRCASSQDGLAGNEQFFGPGTRLTVL.

The chain joins TRBV19 to TRBJ1-5; tentative D call: TRBD1 (5 bases). The CDR3 is 15 amino acids. V was trimmed by 6 bases and J by 4 bases, leaving 16 bases between them. From germline, CDR1 is LNHDA and CDR2 SQIVND (reference sequence). This CDR3 is CASSLLHRGNQPQHF. The CDR3 DNA follows: TGTGCCAGTAGCCTACTGCATAGGGGAAATCAGCCCCAGCATTTT. The variable domain in full, completed from reference TRBV19 and TRBJ1-5, reads DGGITQSPKYLFRKEGQNVTLSCEQNLNHDAMYWYRQDPGQGLRLIYYSQIVNDFQKGDIAEGYSVSREKKESFPLTVTSAQKNPTAFYLCASSLLHRGNQPQHFGDGTRLSIL.

V gene TRBV6-1 combines with J gene TRBJ1-5; 8 bases fit TRBD1. There are 16 residues in the CDR3. The germline CDR1 and CDR2 sequences are MNHNS and SASEGT. Germline trimming cut 4 bases from V and 5 bases from J; bases unmatched to any gene: 10. The CDR3 loop reads CASSGRMTGVYQPQHF. Here the CDR3 DNA reads TGTGCCAGCAGTGGCCGAATGACAGGGGTATATCAGCCCCAGCATTTT.

This clone has only a few counts. The chain uses TRBV7-2 and TRBJ2-7, with 9 positions matching TRBD2. V was pared by 5 bases and J by 5 bases, with 7 bases of the junction left unmatched. The CDR3 extends over 14 amino acids. Germline CDR1 SGHTA, CDR2 FQGNSA. CDR3 sequence: CASSPLAGRDEQYF. CDR3 DNA sequence: TGTGCCAGCAGCCCTCTAGCGGGAAGGGACGAGCAGTACTTC. The variable domain in full, completed from reference TRBV7-2 and TRBJ2-7, reads GAGVSQSPSNKVTEKGKDVELRCDPISGHTALYWYRQSLGQGLEFLIYFQGNSAPDKSGLPSDRFSAERTGGSVSTLTIQRTQQEDSAVYLCASSPLAGRDEQYFGPGTRLTVT.

This chain joins TRBV30 and TRBJ1-3, with a possible D match to TRBD1 (5 bases). The CDR3 spans 14 residues. CDR1 is GTSNPN and CDR2 is SVGIG in the germline V gene (reference sequence). V lost 4 bases to trimming and J lost 2 bases, with 12 bases between them. The DNA for the CDR3 is TGTGCCTGGACCCGGGGCAGGGCTGGAAACACCATATATTTT. Translated, it gives CAWTRGRAGNTIYF.

This clone was counted a few times. The rearrangement links TRBV5-1 to TRBJ2-7; 8 bases line up with TRBD2. CDR1 and CDR2 from the germline V gene are SGHRS and YFSETQ. The junction had 8 bases not matched to a gene; V was cut back by 9 bases and J by 0 bases. The CDR3 totals 14 residues. The CDR3 loop reads CATRGGPNSYEQYF. The CDR3 DNA reads TGCGCCACCCGGGGGGGGCCAAACTCCTACGAGCAGTACTTC.